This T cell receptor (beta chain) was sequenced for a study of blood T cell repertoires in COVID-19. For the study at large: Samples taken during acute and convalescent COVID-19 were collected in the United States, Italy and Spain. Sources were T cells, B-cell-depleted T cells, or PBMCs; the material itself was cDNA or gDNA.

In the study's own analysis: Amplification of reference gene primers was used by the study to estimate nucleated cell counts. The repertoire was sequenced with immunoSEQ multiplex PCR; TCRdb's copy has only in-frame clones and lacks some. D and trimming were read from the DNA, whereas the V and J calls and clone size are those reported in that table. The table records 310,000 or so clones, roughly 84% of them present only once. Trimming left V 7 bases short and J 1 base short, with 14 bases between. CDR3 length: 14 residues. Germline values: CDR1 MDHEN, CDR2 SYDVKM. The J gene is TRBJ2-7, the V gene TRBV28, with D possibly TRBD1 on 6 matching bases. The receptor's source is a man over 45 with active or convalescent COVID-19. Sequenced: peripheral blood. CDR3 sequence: CASTSGTQSYEQYF. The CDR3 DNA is TGTGCCAGCACCTCGGGGACACAATCCTACGAGCAGTACTTC.